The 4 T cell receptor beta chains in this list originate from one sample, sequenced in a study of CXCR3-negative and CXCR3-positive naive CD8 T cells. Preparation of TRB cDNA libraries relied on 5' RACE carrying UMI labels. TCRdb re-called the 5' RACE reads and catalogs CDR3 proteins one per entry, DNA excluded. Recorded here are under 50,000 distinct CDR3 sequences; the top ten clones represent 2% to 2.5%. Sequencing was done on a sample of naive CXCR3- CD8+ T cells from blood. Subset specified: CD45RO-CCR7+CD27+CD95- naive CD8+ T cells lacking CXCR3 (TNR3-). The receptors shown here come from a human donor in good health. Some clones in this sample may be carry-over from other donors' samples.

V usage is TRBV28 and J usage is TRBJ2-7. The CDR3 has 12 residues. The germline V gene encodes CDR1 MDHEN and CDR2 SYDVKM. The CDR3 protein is CASSVRGYEQYF. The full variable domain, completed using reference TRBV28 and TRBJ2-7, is DVKVTQSSRYLVKRTGEKVFLECVQDMDHENMFWYRQDPGLGLRLIYFSYDVKMKEKGDIPEGYSVSREKKERFSLILESASTNQTSMYLCASSVRGYEQYFGPGTRLTVT.

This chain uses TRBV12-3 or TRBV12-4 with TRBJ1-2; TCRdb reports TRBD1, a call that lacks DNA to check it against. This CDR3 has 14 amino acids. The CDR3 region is CASRESRGLYGYTF.

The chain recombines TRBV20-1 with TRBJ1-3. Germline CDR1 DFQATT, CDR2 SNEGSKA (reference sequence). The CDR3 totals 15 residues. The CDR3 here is CSARDQELSGNTIYF.

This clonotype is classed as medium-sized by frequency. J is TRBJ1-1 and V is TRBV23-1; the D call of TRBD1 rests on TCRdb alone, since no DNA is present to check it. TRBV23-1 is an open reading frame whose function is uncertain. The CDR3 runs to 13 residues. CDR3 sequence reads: CASTGHPCTEAFF.